The entry that follows covers one T cell receptor (beta chain) sequence. The record originates from a study of blood T cell repertoires in COVID-19. Study at large: Italy, Spain and the United States were the sources of the convalescent and acute COVID-19 samples.

The germline V gene has CDR1 SGHDT and CDR2 YYEEEE. V lost 0 bases and J lost 3, with 9 bases in between. The CDR3 spans 14 residues. Sequencing used immunoSEQ multiplex PCR; TCRdb keeps in-frame clones, though not all of them. The table records under 350,000 clones, roughly 91% of them present only once. Material: peripheral blood. The sequence was collected from a woman in her 30s with COVID-19, enrolled during active disease. The chain is built from TRBV5-6 and TRBJ1-2; D is undetermined. Here the CDR3 DNA reads TGTGCCAGCAGCTTGGCCGCGGCAGACTATGGCTACACCTTC. Encoded protein: CASSLAAADYGYTF.